The next 10 T cell receptor beta chains were all read from a single sample in a study of blood T cell repertoires in COVID-19. Assay: immunoSEQ multiplex PCR; the TCRdb copy retains only in-frame clones and omits some. Of around 140,000 clones detected, approximately 84% appear once; the ten largest clones hold roughly 3.4%. The sample consisted of PBMCs or T cells enriched from blood (not recorded which). Every receptor here comes from a woman aged 45-59 years with acute COVID-19.

This clone was recorded a few times. The rearrangement links TRBV19 to TRBJ2-6; TRBD1 might be the D (5 bases). V shed 6 bases and J shed 0 bases, with 9 bases lying between them. Looked up from germline, CDR1 is LNHDA and CDR2 is SQIVND (reference sequence). CDR3 length: 15 amino acids. Here the CDR3 reads CASRTEPSGANVLTF. CDR3 DNA: TGTGCCAGTAGGACAGAACCCTCTGGGGCCAACGTCCTGACTTTC. Full variable domain (remainder filled in from reference TRBV19 and TRBJ2-6): DGGITQSPKYLFRKEGQNVTLSCEQNLNHDAMYWYRQDPGQGLRLIYYSQIVNDFQKGDIAEGYSVSREKKESFPLTVTSAQKNPTAFYLCASRTEPSGANVLTFGAGSRLTVL.

The chain combines TRBV6-1 with TRBJ2-7, with TRBD2 matching 9 bases. The V gene end was trimmed by 4 bases and the J gene end by 1 base; junction bases not matched to a gene: 11. The CDR3 runs to 17 residues. Germline V gene data show CDR1 as MNHNS and CDR2 as SASEGT. The CDR3 coding sequence is TGTGCCAGCAGTGGGCGGATAGCGGGAGACACTTCCTACGAGCAGTACTTC. Amino acids: CASSGRIAGDTSYEQYF.

Only one count was recorded for this clone. J is TRBJ1-6 and V is TRBV10-3; 9 bases are a match to TRBD1. The CDR3 loop spans 18 amino acids. Germline lookup yields CDR1 ENHRY and CDR2 SYGVKD. The V gene end was trimmed by 5 bases and the J gene end by 5 bases; junction bases not matched to a gene: 13. CDR3 DNA: TGTGCCATCAGTTCTGGGACAGGGAGGGGATTAGATAATTCACCCCTCCACTTT. This sequence encodes CAISSGTGRGLDNSPLHF.

This clone has only a few counts. The rearrangement links TRBV3-1 (or the pseudogene TRBV3-2) to TRBJ2-2; tentative D call: TRBD1 (5 bases). The CDR3 runs 17 residues. The germline gives CDR1 LGHDT, CDR2 YNNKEL (reference sequence). Trimming took 1 base from V and 2 from J, leaving 14 bases between them. The CDR3 DNA reads TGTGCCAGCAGCCAAGCGTTTGGGGCCCCAAACACCGGGGAGCTGTTTTTT. This sequence encodes CASSQAFGAPNTGELFF.

The chain joins TRBV5-8 to TRBJ2-1, with 13 positions matching TRBD2. CDR1 is SGHTS, CDR2 YDEGEE, per germline. The CDR3 is 15 residues long. Trimming cost V 0 bases and J 10 bases; bases outside gene matches: 4. This CDR3 reads CASSLGGLAGPEQFF. CDR3 nucleotide sequence: TGTGCCAGCAGCTTGGGGGGACTAGCGGGGCCCGAGCAGTTCTTC.

This clone was seen once. This chain joins TRBV11-3 and TRBJ2-1, with TRBD1 identical over 10 bases. The CDR3 contains 14 residues. V lost 3 bases and J lost 8; bases outside the gene matches: 4. In germline, CDR1 is SGHNT, CDR2 YENEEA. The CDR3: CASSFGQGVYEQFF. The CDR3 nucleotides are TGTGCCAGCAGCTTTGGACAGGGGGTTTATGAGCAGTTCTTC. The full variable domain, its missing parts supplied by reference TRBV11-3 and TRBJ2-1, is EAGVVQSPRYKIIEKKQPVAFWCNPISGHNTLYWYLQNLGQGPELLIRYENEEAVDDSQLPKDRFSAERLKGVDSTLKIQPAELGDSAVYLCASSFGQGVYEQFFGPGTRLTVL.

This clone was found a few times. The gene calls are TRBV3-1 (or the pseudogene TRBV3-2) and TRBJ1-2, with D maybe TRBD1 (5 bases). There are 12 residues in the CDR3. Trimming cost V 2 bases and J 8 bases, with 9 bases left between them. Germline loops: CDR1 LGHDT, CDR2 YNNKEL (reference sequence). The CDR3 is CASSQRGAGYTF. The CDR3 DNA reads as TGTGCCAGCAGCCAAAGGGGCGCGGGCTACACCTTC.

The V gene is TRBV7-8, the J gene TRBJ1-1; TRBD1 matches 9 bases. The CDR3 is made up of 14 amino acids. V lost 1 base, J lost 6 bases, and 3 bases stayed unmatched. CDR1 and CDR2 (germline): SGHVS, FQNEAQ. The CDR3 is CASSLGDRVSEAFF. In nucleotides, the CDR3 is TGTGCCAGCAGCTTAGGGGACAGGGTCTCTGAAGCTTTCTTT.

The J gene is TRBJ2-1, the V gene TRBV29-1; 13 bases align to TRBD2. CDR1 is SQVTM, CDR2 ANQGSEA, per germline. V trimming: 7 bases; J trimming: 8 bases; junction bases outside the gene matches: 26. CDR3 length: 20 residues. The CDR3 DNA is TGCAGCGCCGTTATATTCGGGGGGACTAGCGGGGAGGGGAGGAGGGATGAGCAGTTCTTC. Amino acids: CSAVIFGGTSGEGRRDEQFF.

The rearrangement joins TRBV2 to TRBJ2-7, with D uncertain. The CDR3 extends over 13 amino acids. Germline CDR1 is SNHLY and CDR2 is FYNNEI. Trimming took 6 bases from V and 0 from J, leaving 9 bases between them. The CDR3 protein is CASRNFDSYEQYF. The CDR3 bases are TGTGCCAGCAGAAACTTCGACTCCTACGAGCAGTACTTC.